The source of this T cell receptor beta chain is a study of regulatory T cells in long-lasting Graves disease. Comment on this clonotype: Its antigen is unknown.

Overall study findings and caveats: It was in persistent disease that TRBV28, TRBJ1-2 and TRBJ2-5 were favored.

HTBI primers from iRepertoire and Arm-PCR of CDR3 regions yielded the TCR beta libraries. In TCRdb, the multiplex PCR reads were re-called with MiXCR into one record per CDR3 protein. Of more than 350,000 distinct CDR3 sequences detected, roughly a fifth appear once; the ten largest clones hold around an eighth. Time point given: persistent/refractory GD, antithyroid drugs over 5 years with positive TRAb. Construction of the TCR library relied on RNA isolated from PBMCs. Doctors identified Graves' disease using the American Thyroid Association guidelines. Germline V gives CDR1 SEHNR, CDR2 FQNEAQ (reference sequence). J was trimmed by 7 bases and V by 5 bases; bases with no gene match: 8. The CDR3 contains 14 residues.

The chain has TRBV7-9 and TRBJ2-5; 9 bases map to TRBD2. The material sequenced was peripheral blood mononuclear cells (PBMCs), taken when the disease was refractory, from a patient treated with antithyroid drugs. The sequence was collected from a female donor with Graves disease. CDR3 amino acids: CASSQTSGGGTQYF. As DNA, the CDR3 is TGTGCCAGCAGCCAGACTAGCGGAGGGGGGACCCAGTACTTC.